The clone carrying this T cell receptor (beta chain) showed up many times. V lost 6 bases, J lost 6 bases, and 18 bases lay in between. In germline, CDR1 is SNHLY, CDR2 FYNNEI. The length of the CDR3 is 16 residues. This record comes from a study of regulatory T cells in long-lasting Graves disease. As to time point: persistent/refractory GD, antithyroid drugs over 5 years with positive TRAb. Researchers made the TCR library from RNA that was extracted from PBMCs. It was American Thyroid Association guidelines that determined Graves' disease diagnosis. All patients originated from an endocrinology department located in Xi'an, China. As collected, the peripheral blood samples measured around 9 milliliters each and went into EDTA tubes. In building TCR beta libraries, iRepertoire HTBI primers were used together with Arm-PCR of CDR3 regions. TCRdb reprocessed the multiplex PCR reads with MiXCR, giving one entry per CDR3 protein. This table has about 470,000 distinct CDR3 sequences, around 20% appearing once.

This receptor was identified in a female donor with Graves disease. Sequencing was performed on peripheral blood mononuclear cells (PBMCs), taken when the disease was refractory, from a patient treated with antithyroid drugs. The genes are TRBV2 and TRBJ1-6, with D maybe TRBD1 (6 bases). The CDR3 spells CASRDITGWGNSPLHF. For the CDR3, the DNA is TGTGCCAGCAGGGATATTACAGGGTGGGGTAATTCACCCCTCCACTTT.